This section outlines one T cell receptor beta chain sequence together with its context. The antigen remains undetermined. This entry belongs to a study of T cell responses to AZD1222 COVID-19 vaccine. Notes on the study in general: Unmutated variant regions are reportedly the target of nearly half of TCRs that are spike-specific. Donors skewed white British and female; clonal diversity was possibly underestimated.

The V end lost 0 bases, the J end lost 4 bases, and 6 bases lay between the germline ends. This CDR3 is 14 amino acids long. Germline V gene sequence: CDR1 KGHSH, CDR2 LQKENI. Profiled with immunoSEQ multiplex PCR; TCRdb holds only in-frame clones, not every one. The sample has about 50,000 clones, about 80% seen once. The sample was peripheral blood, taken on day 0 of AZD1222 vaccination. This receptor was identified in an adult in good health. V is TRBV18 and J is TRBJ2-2, with D unresolved. The CDR3 loop reads CASSPPSLTGELFF. CDR3 sequence (DNA): TGTGCCAGCTCACCACCGAGCCTCACCGGGGAGCTGTTTTTT.